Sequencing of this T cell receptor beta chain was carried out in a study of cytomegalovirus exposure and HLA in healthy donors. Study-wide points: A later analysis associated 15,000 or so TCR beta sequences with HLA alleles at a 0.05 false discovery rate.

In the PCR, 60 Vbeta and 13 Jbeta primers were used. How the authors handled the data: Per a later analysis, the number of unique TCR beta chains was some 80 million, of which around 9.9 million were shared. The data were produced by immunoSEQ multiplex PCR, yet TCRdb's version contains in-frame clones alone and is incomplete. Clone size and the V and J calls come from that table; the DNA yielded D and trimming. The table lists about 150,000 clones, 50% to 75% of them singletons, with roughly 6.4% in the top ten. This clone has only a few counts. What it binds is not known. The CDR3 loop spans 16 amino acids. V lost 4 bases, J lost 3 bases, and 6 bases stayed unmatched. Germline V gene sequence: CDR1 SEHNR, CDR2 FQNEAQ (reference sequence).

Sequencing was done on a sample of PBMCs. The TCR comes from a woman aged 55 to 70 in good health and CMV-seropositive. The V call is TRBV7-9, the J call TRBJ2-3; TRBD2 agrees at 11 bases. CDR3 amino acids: CASSSSSGRATDTQYF. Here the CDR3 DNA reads TGTGCCAGCAGCTCCAGTAGCGGGAGGGCGACAGATACGCAGTATTTT. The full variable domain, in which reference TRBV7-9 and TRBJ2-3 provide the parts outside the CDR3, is DTGVSQNPRHKITKRGQNVTFRCDPISEHNRLYWYRQTLGQGPEFLTYFQNEAQLEKSRLLSDRFSAERPKGSFSTLEIQRTEQGDSAMYLCASSSSSGRATDTQYFGPGTRLTVL.